This entry describes one TCR beta chain. What it binds is unknown. The sample belongs to a study of monozygotic twins with inflammatory bowel disease. Using the 5' RACE reads, TCRdb records one entry per CDR3 protein without DNA. Its table lists 310,000 or so distinct CDR3 sequences. CDR3 length: 16 amino acids. Germline loops: CDR1 LNHDA, CDR2 SQIVND (reference sequence). Study observations and caveats: Patient-to-patient differences in immunosuppressive treatment may have added variability to the repertoires.

This clonotype was sampled from a human donor with ulcerative colitis or Crohn's disease, or a healthy co-twin of an affected twin (not recorded which). The V and J genes are TRBV19 and TRBJ1-2. Sequencing was carried out using blood. CDR3 amino acids: CASGMAAGIVLGGYTF.